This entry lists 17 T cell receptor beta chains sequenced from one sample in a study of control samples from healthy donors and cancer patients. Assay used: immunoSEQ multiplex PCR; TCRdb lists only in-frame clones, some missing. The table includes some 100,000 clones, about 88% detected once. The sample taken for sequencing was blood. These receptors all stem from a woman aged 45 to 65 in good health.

In DNA, the CDR3 is TGTGCCAGCAGCACCACAGGGGGCGACGCTCAGCCCCAGCATTTT. Its protein product is CASSTTGGDAQPQHF. The J gene is TRBJ1-5, the V gene TRBV7-2, with TRBD1 identical over 9 bases. CDR1 is SGHTA and CDR2 is FQGNSA in the germline V gene. Unmatched junction bases numbered 8, after V lost 5 bases and J lost 6 bases. This CDR3 spans 15 amino acids.

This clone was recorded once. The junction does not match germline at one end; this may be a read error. The CDR3 DNA reads as TGTGCCAGCATTTACCGGCCAGGTGGGACAGATACGCAGTATTTT. This translates into CASIYRPGGTDTQYF. V is TRBV6-2 or TRBV6-3 and J is TRBJ2-3, with unresolved D. Germline-derived CDR1 and CDR2 are MNHEY and SVGEGT. The CDR3 spans 15 residues.

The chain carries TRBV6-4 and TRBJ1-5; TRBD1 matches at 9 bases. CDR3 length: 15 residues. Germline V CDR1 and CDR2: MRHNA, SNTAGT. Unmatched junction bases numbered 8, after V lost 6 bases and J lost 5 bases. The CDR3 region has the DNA TGTGCCAGCAGCGCCAGGACAGGGGAGCATCAGCCCCAGCATTTT. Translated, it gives CASSARTGEHQPQHF.

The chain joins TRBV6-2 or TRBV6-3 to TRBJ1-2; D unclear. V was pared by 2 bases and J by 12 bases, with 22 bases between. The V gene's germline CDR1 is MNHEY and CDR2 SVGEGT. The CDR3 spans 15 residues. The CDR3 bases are TGTGCCAGCAGTTACAAGCCGGGTCTCACCAGTAGGGACACCTTC. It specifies CASSYKPGLTSRDTF.

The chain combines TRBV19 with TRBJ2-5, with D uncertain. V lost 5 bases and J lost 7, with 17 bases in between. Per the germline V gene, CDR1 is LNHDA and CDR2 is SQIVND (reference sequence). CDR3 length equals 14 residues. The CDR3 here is CASSPPERLGTQYF. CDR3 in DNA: TGTGCCAGTAGTCCACCCGAGAGGTTGGGGACCCAGTACTTC.

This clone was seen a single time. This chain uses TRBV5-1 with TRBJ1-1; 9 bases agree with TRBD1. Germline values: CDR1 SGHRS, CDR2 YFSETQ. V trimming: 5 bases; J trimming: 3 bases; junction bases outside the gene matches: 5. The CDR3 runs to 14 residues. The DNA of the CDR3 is TGCGCCAGCAGAACCGGGACAGGGTACACTGAAGCTTTCTTT. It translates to CASRTGTGYTEAFF.

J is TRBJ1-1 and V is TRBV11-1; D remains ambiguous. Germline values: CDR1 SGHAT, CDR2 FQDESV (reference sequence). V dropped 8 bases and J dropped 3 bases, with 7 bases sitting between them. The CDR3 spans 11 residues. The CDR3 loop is CASGSYTEAFF. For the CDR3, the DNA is TGTGCCAGCGGCTCGTACACTGAAGCTTTCTTT.

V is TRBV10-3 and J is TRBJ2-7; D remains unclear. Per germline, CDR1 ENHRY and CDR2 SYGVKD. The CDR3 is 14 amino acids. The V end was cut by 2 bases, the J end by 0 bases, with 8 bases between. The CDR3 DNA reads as TGTGCCATCAGTGAGCCGACACGCTCCTACGAGCAGTACTTC. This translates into CAISEPTRSYEQYF.

The CDR3 DNA sequence: TGTGCCAGCAGCCTTAACAGGGGCGGACGAACTGAAGCTTTCTTT. Its protein product is CASSLNRGGRTEAFF. The genes are TRBV7-9 and TRBJ1-1, with 7 positions matching TRBD1. CDR3 length: 15 residues. With 5 bases clipped from V and 5 bases from J, the junction kept 11 bases outside the gene matches. Germline lookup yields CDR1 SEHNR and CDR2 FQNEAQ (reference sequence).

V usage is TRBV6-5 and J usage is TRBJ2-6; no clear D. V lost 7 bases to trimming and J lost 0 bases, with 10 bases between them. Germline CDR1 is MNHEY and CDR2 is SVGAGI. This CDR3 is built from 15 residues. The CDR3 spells CASTYTASGANVLTF. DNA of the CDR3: TGTGCCAGCACCTATACAGCCTCTGGGGCCAACGTCCTGACTTTC.

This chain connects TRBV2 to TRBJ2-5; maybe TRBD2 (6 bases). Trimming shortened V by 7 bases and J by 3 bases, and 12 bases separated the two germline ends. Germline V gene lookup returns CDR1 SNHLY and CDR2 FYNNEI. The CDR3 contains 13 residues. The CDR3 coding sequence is TGTGCCAGCAACACGGGAGAGGAAGAGACCCAGTACTTC. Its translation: CASNTGEEETQYF.

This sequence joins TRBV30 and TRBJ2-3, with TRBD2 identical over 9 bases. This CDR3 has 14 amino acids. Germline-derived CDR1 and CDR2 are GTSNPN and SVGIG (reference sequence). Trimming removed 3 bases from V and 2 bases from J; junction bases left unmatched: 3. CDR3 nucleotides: TGTGCCTGGAGCGGCGGGGGGGACACAGATACGCAGTATTTT. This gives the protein CAWSGGGDTDTQYF. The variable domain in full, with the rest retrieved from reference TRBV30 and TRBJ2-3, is SQTIHQWPATLVQPVGSPLSLECTVEGTSNPNLYWYRQAAGRGLQLLFYSVGIGQISSEVPQNLSASRPQDRQFILSSKKLLLSDSGFYLCAWSGGGDTDTQYFGPGTRLTVL.

The DNA for the CDR3 is TGTGCCAGCAGAGGACAGGATCTGGTGGCTTTCTTT. Amino acid sequence: CASRGQDLVAFF. The rearrangement uses TRBV2 and TRBJ1-1; 7 nucleotides agree with TRBD1. V lost 6 bases to trimming and J lost 11 bases; unmatched junction nucleotides: 9. The V gene's germline CDR1 is SNHLY and CDR2 FYNNEI. The CDR3 runs to 12 residues.

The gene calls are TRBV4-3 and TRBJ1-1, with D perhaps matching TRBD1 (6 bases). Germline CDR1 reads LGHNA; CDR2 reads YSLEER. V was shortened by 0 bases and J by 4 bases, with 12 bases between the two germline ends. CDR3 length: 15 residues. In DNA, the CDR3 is TGCGCCAGCAGCCAAGATTGGGGGCAGAGCACTGAAGCTTTCTTT. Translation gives CASSQDWGQSTEAFF.

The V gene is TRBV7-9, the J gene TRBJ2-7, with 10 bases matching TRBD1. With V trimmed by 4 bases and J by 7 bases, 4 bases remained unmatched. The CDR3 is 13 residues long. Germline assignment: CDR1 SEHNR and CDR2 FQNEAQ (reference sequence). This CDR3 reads CASSYRTGGEQYV. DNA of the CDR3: TGTGCCAGCAGCTACCGGACAGGGGGAGAGCAGTACGTC.

CDR3 region: CARELYEQYV. As DNA, the CDR3 is TGCGCGAGGGAACTCTACGAGCAGTACGTC. This chain connects TRBV23-1 to TRBJ2-7, with a tentative D call TRBD2 (5 bases). TRBV23-1 is an open reading frame whose function is uncertain. This CDR3 spans 10 amino acids.

CDR3 in amino acids: CASGFLDRGGQPQHF. The DNA of the CDR3 is TGTGCTAGTGGTTTCCTGGACAGGGGAGGACAGCCCCAGCATTTT. This chain links TRBV12-5 with TRBJ1-5; 9 positions agree with TRBD1. The CDR3 is 15 residues long. Trimming removed 3 bases from V and 7 bases from J; junction bases left unmatched: 7. From germline, CDR1 is LGHNT and CDR2 FRNRAP. The whole variable domain, remainder taken from reference TRBV12-5 and TRBJ1-5, is DARVTQTPRHKVTEMGQEVTMRCQPILGHNTVFWYRQTMMQGLELLAYFRNRAPLDDSGMPKDRFSAEMPDATLATLKIQPSEPRDSAVYFCASGFLDRGGQPQHFGDGTRLSIL.